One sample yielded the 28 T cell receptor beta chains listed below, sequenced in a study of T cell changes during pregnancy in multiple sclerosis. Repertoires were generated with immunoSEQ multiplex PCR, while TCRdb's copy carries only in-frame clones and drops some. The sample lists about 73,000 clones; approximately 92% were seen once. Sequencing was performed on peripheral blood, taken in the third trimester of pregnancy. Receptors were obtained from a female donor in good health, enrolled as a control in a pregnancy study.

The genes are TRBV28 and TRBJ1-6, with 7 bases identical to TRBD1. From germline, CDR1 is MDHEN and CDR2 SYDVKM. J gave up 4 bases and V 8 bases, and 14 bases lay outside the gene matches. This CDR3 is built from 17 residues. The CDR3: CASRGAGQVLYNSPLHF. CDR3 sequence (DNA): TGTGCCAGCCGTGGGGCTGGACAGGTTCTGTATAATTCACCCCTCCACTTT.

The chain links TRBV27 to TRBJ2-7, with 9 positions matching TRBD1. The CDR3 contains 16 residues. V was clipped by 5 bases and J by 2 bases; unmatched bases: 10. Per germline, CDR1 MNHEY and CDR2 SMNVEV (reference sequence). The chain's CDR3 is CASSQATGGLPYEQYF. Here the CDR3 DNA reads TGTGCCAGCAGTCAAGCAACAGGGGGCCTTCCCTACGAGCAGTACTTC.

CDR3 loop: CASSIDQETGELFF. CDR3 in DNA: TGTGCCAGTAGTATAGACCAGGAAACCGGGGAGCTGTTTTTT. The chain couples TRBV19 to TRBJ2-2; D unresolved. Germline V gene data show CDR1 as LNHDA and CDR2 as SQIVND (reference sequence). This CDR3 is 14 amino acids long. Trimming removed 0 bases at V and 5 bases at J, with 7 bases between. Looking up the rest from reference TRBV19 and TRBJ2-2 gives the full variable domain: DGGITQSPKYLFRKEGQNVTLSCEQNLNHDAMYWYRQDPGQGLRLIYYSQIVNDFQKGDIAEGYSVSREKKESFPLTVTSAQKNPTAFYLCASSIDQETGELFFGEGSRLTVL.

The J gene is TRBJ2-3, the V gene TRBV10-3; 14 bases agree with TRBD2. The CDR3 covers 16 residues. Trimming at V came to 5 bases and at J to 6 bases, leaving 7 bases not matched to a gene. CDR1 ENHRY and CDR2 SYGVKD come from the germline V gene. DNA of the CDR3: TGTGCCATCAGTCCTGGACTAGCGGGGGGTGCGGATACGCAGTATTTT. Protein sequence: CAISPGLAGGADTQYF.

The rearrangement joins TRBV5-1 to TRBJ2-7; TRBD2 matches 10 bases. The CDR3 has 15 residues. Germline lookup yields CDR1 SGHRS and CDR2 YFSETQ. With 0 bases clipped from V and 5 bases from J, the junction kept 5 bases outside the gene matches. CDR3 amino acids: CASSLGASGGDEQYF. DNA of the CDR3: TGCGCCAGCAGCTTGGGGGCTAGCGGGGGTGACGAGCAGTACTTC.

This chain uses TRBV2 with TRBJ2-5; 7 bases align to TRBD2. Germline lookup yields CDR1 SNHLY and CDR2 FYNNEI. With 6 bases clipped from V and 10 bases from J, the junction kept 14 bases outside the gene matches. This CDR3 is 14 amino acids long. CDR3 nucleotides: TGTGCCAGCAGCTCGGACTGGTTGGGGGGGGACCAGTACTTC. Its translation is CASSSDWLGGDQYF. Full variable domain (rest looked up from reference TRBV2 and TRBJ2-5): EPEVTQTPSHQVTQMGQEVILRCVPISNHLYFYWYRQILGQKVEFLVSFYNNEISEKSEIFDDQFSVERPDGSNFTLKIRSTKLEDSAMYFCASSSDWLGGDQYFGPGTRLLVL.

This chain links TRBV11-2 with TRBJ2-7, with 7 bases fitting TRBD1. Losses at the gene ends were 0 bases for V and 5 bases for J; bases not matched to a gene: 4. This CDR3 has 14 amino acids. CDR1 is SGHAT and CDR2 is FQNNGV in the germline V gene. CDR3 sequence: CASSLDRGPHEQYF. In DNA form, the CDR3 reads TGTGCCAGCAGCTTAGATAGGGGGCCCCACGAGCAGTACTTC. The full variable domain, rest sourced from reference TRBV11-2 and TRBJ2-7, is EAGVAQSPRYKIIEKRQSVAFWCNPISGHATLYWYQQILGQGPKLLIQFQNNGVVDDSQLPKDRFSAERLKGVDSTLKIQPAKLEDSAVYLCASSLDRGPHEQYFGPGTRLTVT.

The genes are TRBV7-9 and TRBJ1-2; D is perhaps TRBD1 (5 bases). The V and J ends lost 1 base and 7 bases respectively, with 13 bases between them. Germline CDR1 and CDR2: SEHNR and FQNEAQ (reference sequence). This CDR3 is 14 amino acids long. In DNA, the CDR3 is TGTGCCAGCAGCTTAGATGGCAGGGCCCCTGGCTACACCTTC. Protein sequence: CASSLDGRAPGYTF.

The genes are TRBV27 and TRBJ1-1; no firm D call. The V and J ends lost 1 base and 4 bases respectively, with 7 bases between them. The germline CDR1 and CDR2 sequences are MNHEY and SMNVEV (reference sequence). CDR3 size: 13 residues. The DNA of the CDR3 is TGTGCCAGCAGTTTATGGGCTGGCACTGAAGCTTTCTTT. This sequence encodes CASSLWAGTEAFF.

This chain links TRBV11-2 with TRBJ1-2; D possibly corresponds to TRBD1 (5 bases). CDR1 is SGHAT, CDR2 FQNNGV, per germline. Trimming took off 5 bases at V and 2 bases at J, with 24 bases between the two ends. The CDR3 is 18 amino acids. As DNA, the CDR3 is TGTGCCAGCAGCCGAATTGGGGCAGTGCGCCCCAGAAACTATGGCTACACCTTC. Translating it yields CASSRIGAVRPRNYGYTF. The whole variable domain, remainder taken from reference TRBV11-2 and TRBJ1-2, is EAGVAQSPRYKIIEKRQSVAFWCNPISGHATLYWYQQILGQGPKLLIQFQNNGVVDDSQLPKDRFSAERLKGVDSTLKIQPAKLEDSAVYLCASSRIGAVRPRNYGYTFGSGTRLTVV.

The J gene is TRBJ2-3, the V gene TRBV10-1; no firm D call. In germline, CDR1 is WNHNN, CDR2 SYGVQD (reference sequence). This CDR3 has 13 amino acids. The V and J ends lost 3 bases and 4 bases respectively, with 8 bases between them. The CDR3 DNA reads TGCGCCAGCAGTGATGGCATCCCAGATACGCAGTATTTT. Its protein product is CASSDGIPDTQYF.

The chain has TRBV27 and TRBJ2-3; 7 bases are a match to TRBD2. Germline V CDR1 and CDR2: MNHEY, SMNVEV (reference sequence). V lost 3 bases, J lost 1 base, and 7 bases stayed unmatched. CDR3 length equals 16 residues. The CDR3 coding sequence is TGTGCCAGCAGTTTGGCAGCGGGAATTCGCACAGATACGCAGTATTTT. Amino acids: CASSLAAGIRTDTQYF.

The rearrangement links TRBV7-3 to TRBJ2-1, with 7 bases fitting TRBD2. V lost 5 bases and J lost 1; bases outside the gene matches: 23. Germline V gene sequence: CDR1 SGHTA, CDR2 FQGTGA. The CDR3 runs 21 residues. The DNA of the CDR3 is TGTGCCAGCAGCCCCGTGACGGGGCGGGAGTCGTTTGGAGGTTCCTACAATGAGCAGTTCTTC. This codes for CASSPVTGRESFGGSYNEQFF.

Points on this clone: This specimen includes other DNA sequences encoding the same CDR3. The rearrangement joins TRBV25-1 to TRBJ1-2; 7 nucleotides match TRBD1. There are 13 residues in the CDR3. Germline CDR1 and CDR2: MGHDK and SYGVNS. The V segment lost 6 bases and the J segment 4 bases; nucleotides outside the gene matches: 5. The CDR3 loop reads CASSGGTAYGYTF. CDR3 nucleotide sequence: TGTGCCAGCAGCGGAGGGACAGCCTATGGCTACACCTTC.

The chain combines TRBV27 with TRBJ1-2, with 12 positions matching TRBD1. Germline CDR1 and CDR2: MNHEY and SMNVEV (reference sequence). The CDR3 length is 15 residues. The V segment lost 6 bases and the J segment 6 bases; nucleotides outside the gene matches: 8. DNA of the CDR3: TGTGCCAGCAGCCCGGCCGGGACAGGGGGCCATGGCTACACCTTC. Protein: CASSPAGTGGHGYTF.

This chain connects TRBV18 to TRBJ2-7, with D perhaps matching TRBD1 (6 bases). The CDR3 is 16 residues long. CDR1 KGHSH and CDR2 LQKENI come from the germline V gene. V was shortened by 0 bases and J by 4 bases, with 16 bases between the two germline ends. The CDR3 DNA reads TGTGCCAGCTCACCACCGGTTCAGGGGCGCGGTTACGAGCAGTACTTC. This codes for CASSPPVQGRGYEQYF. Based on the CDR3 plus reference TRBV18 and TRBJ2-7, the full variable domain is NAGVMQNPRHLVRRRGQEARLRCSPMKGHSHVYWYRQLPEEGLKFMVYLQKENIIDESGMPKERFSAEFPKEGPSILRIQQVVRGDSAAYFCASSPPVQGRGYEQYFGPGTRLTVT.

The CDR3 bases are TGTGCCAGTAGTATGGGTAGCGGGTTCTTCCAAGAGACCCAGTACTTC. It yields the protein CASSMGSGFFQETQYF. This rearrangement joins TRBV19 to TRBJ2-5; 7 bases are a match to TRBD2. CDR1 and CDR2 from the germline V gene are LNHDA and SQIVND (reference sequence). The CDR3 length is 16 residues. J gave up 1 base and V 3 bases, and 8 bases lay outside the gene matches.

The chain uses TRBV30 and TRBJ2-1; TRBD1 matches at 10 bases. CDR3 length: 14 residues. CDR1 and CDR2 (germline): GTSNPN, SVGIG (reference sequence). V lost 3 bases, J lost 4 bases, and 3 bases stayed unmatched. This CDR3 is CAWRAGQGYNEQFF. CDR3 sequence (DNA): TGTGCCTGGAGGGCGGGACAGGGGTACAATGAGCAGTTCTTC.

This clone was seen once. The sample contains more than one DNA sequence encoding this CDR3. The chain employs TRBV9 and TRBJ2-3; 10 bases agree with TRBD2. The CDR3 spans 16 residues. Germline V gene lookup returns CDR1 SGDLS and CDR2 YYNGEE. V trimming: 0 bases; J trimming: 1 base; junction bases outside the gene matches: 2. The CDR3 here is CASSVGLAGGTDTQYF. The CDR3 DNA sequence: TGTGCCAGCAGCGTAGGTCTAGCGGGGGGCACAGATACGCAGTATTTT.

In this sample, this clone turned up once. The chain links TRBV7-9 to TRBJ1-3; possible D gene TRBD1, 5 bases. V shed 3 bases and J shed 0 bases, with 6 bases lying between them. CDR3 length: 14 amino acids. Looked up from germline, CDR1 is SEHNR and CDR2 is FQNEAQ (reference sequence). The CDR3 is CASSLTVSGNTIYF. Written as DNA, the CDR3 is TGTGCCAGCAGCTTGACAGTCTCTGGAAACACCATATATTTT.

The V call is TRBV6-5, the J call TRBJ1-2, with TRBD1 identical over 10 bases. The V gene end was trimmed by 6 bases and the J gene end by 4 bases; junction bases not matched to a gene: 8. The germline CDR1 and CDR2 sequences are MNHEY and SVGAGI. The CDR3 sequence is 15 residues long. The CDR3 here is CASSPSTGGIYGYTF. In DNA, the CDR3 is TGTGCCAGCAGCCCCTCGACAGGGGGCATCTATGGCTACACCTTC.

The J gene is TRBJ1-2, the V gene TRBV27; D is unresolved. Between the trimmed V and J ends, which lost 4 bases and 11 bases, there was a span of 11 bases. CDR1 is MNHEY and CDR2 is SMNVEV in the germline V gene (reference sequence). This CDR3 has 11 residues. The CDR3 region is CASSSGVGYTF. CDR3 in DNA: TGTGCCAGCAGTTCCGGGGTAGGGTACACCTTC.

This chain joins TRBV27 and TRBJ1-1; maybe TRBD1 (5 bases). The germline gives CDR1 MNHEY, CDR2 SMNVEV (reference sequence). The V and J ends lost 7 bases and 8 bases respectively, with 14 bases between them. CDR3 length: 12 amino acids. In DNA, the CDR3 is TGTGCCAGCATCCCCTGGGGCGGAGAAGCTTTCTTT. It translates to CASIPWGGEAFF.

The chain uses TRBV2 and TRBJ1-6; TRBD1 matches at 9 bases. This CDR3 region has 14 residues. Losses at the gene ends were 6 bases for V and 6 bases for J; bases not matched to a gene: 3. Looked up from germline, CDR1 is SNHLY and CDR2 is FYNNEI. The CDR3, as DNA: TGTGCCAGCAGCCCGGGACAGGGTAATTCACCCCTCCACTTT. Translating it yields CASSPGQGNSPLHF. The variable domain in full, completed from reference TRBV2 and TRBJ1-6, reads EPEVTQTPSHQVTQMGQEVILRCVPISNHLYFYWYRQILGQKVEFLVSFYNNEISEKSEIFDDQFSVERPDGSNFTLKIRSTKLEDSAMYFCASSPGQGNSPLHFGNGTRLTVT.

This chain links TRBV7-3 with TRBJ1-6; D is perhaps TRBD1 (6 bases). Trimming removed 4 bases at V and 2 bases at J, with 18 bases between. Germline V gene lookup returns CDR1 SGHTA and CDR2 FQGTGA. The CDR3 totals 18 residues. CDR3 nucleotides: TGTGCCAGCAGCTACGACAGGTCCCCGGTCCCCTATAATTCACCCCTCCACTTT. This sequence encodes CASSYDRSPVPYNSPLHF.

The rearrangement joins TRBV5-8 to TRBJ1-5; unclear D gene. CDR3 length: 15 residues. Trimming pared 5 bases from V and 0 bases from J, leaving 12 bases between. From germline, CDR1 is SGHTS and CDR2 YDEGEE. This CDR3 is CASSLSTVSNQPQHF. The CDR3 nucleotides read TGTGCCAGCAGTTTGAGTACGGTTAGCAATCAGCCCCAGCATTTT. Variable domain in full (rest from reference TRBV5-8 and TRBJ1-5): EAGVTQSPTHLIKTRGQQATLRCSPISGHTSVYWYQQALGLGLQFLLWYDEGEERNRGNFPPRFSGRQFPNYSSELNVNALELEDSALYLCASSLSTVSNQPQHFGDGTRLSIL.

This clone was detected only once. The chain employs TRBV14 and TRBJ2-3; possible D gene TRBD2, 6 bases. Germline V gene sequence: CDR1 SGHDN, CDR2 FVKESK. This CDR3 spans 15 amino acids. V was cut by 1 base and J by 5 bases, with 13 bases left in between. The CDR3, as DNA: TGTGCCAGCAGCCAAGGCGGGATGTATGGAGATACGCAGTATTTT. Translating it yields CASSQGGMYGDTQYF. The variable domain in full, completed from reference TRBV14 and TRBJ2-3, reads EAGVTQFPSHSVIEKGQTVTLRCDPISGHDNLYWYRRVMGKEIKFLLHFVKESKQDESGMPNNRFLAERTGGTYSTLKVQPAELEDSGVYFCASSQGGMYGDTQYFGPGTRLTVL.

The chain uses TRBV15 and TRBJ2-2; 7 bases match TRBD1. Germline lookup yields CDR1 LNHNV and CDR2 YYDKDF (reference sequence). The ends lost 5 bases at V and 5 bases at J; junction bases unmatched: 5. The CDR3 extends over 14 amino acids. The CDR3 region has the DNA TGTGCCACCAGCGCAAACAGGGGTACCGGGGAGCTGTTTTTT. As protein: CATSANRGTGELFF.